This T cell receptor beta chain comes out of a study of cytomegalovirus exposure and HLA in healthy donors. This CDR3 region has 15 residues. J lost 5 bases, V lost 5 bases, and 6 bases had no gene match. The V gene's germline CDR1 is SGHVT and CDR2 SQSDAQ. Researchers ran the PCR with 60 Vbeta and 13 Jbeta primers. Libraries were prepared by immunoSEQ multiplex PCR; TCRdb keeps only in-frame clonotypes and omits some of them. The table lists under 150,000 clones, 70% to 85% of them singletons. This receptor was identified in a middle-aged woman in good health and CMV-seropositive. The sample comprised PBMCs. V and J are TRBV7-4 and TRBJ1-6; 7 bases match TRBD1. CDR3 in amino acids: CASSHRDRNNSPLHF. The DNA for the CDR3 is TGTGCCAGCAGCCACCGGGACAGAAATAATTCACCCCTCCACTTT.